This paragraph covers one T cell receptor (beta chain) sequence. This sample stems from a study of blood T cell repertoires in COVID-19. Across the whole study: Sources were T cells, B-cell-depleted T cells, or PBMCs; the material itself was cDNA or gDNA.

Original analysis: Amplification of reference gene primers provided the estimated nucleated cell counts. Clones were read by immunoSEQ multiplex PCR, and TCRdb kept only the in-frame ones, dropping some. That table is the source of V, J and clone size, and D and trimming were worked out from the DNA. The repertoire holds approximately 53,000 clones, 75% to 85% seen once, with 2.5% to 3.5% in the top ten. The CDR3 spans 14 residues. Germline V lookup: CDR1 SGHDN, CDR2 FVKESK. V was shortened by 1 base and J by 6 bases, with 12 bases between the two germline ends. This TCR was recovered from a woman aged 55-69 years with acute or convalescent COVID-19. The gene calls are TRBV14 and TRBJ1-2; D not resolved. The sample was peripheral blood. DNA of the CDR3: TGTGCCAGCAGCCAAGTAGTAAGGGAGGATGGCTACACCTTC. It is translated as CASSQVVREDGYTF.